These 20 T cell receptor beta chains share one sample of origin, sequenced in a study of beta chain features in type 1 diabetes. Expressed TCRB transcripts were sequenced, since all the RNA that had been isolated was reverse transcribed. Method: immunoSEQ multiplex PCR; TCRdb's copy keeps in-frame clones and lacks some. The data contain around 430,000 clones, over 25% of them singletons. The sequenced sample consisted of naive CD4+ T cells from blood. The source is a man aged 18-30 years in good health.

The chain couples TRBV29-1 to TRBJ2-1, with 8 bases identical to TRBD1. Trimming took 7 bases from V and 4 from J; bases not matched to a gene: 9. This CDR3 spans 14 amino acids. CDR1 and CDR2 from the germline V gene are SQVTM and ANQGSEA. The CDR3 reads CSATGGMTYNEQFF. CDR3 nucleotide sequence: TGCAGCGCAACAGGGGGTATGACTTACAATGAGCAGTTCTTC.

The chain is built from TRBV27 and TRBJ2-7, with TRBD2 matching 12 bases. Germline V gene data show CDR1 as MNHEY and CDR2 as SMNVEV (reference sequence). With 7 bases clipped from V and 4 bases from J, the junction kept 5 bases outside the gene matches. The CDR3 is 14 amino acids. As DNA, the CDR3 is TGTGCCAGCATCAGGACTAGCGGGACGTACGAGCAGTACTTC. This gives the protein CASIRTSGTYEQYF.

The chain combines TRBV30 with TRBJ1-2; D uncertain. CDR1 is GTSNPN and CDR2 is SVGIG in the germline V gene (reference sequence). Trimming took 0 bases from V and 0 from J, leaving 14 bases between them. CDR3 length: 16 amino acids. CDR3 DNA sequence: TGTGCCTGGAGTGTACGCAGGACGCTTGCTAACTATGGCTACACCTTC. This encodes CAWSVRRTLANYGYTF.

In its sample, this clone was seen a few times. This CDR3 reads CASSMDGRDTQYF. In DNA form, the CDR3 reads TGTGCCAGCAGCATGGACGGGCGAGATACGCAGTATTTT. The chain employs TRBV7-2 and TRBJ2-3; D is uncertain. Germline CDR1 and CDR2: SGHTA and FQGNSA. CDR3 length: 13 residues. V gave up 5 bases and J gave up 5 bases, with 11 bases separating them.

The rearrangement uses TRBV7-9 and TRBJ2-5, with 9 bases fitting TRBD2. V gave up 1 base and J gave up 4 bases; unmatched junction bases: 7. The CDR3 length is 16 residues. From germline, CDR1 is SEHNR and CDR2 FQNEAQ (reference sequence). The CDR3 coding sequence is TGTGCCAGCAGCTTAGATGCGGGAGGGCCTCGAGAGACCCAGTACTTC. Protein: CASSLDAGGPRETQYF.

Note on this clone: Within the sample, other DNA sequences also encode this same CDR3. V gene TRBV30 combines with J gene TRBJ1-2; D gene unclear. The CDR3 consists of 11 residues. V was trimmed by 2 bases and J by 4 bases, leaving 5 bases between them. Germline values: CDR1 GTSNPN, CDR2 SVGIG (reference sequence). CDR3: CAWSRSYGYTF. CDR3 nucleotides: TGTGCCTGGAGTCGGAGCTATGGCTACACCTTC.

This clone was seen more than once but under ten times. The chain is built from TRBV28 and TRBJ2-1; the D gene is possibly TRBD2 (5 bases). The CDR3 covers 15 residues. Germline CDR1 is MDHEN and CDR2 is SYDVKM. Between the trimmed V and J ends, which lost 5 bases and 6 bases, there was a span of 17 bases. The CDR3 DNA follows: TGTGCCAGCAGTGCGGACTTTCGTGCCGCCAATGAGCAGTTCTTC. Its protein is CASSADFRAANEQFF.

This clone was recorded a few times. The CDR3 loop is CSAGTAKETQYF. CDR3 nucleotide sequence: TGCAGCGCTGGGACAGCGAAAGAGACCCAGTACTTC. This chain connects TRBV29-1 to TRBJ2-5, with 7 bases lining up with TRBD1. Trimming cost V 7 bases and J 3 bases; bases outside gene matches: 5. This CDR3 contains 12 residues. The germline V gene has CDR1 SQVTM and CDR2 ANQGSEA.

The chain recombines TRBV29-1 with TRBJ1-5, with 7 bases aligning to TRBD1. This CDR3 contains 12 residues. Trimming removed 7 bases from V and 2 bases from J; junction bases left unmatched: 2. CDR1 and CDR2 from the germline V gene are SQVTM and ANQGSEA. The CDR3 sequence is CSAGQGNQPQHF. CDR3 DNA: TGCAGCGCCGGACAGGGCAATCAGCCCCAGCATTTT.

This clone was detected a few times. The rearrangement joins TRBV30 to TRBJ2-1, with 10 bases identical to TRBD2. V lost 3 bases to trimming and J lost 8 bases; unmatched junction nucleotides: 7. The CDR3 covers 14 residues. CDR1 GTSNPN and CDR2 SVGIG come from the germline V gene (reference sequence). CDR3 in amino acids: CAWRSSGSLYEQFF. CDR3 DNA: TGTGCCTGGAGGTCTAGCGGGAGCCTTTATGAGCAGTTCTTC.

This chain joins TRBV6-8 and TRBJ2-2; 9 bases are shared with TRBD2. The V gene's germline CDR1 is MNHGY and CDR2 SAAAGT. J lost 1 base, V lost 4 bases, and 13 bases had no gene match. CDR3 length equals 19 residues. The CDR3 sequence: CASSFPGPTSGENTGELFF. The CDR3 DNA follows: TGTGCCAGCAGTTTCCCCGGTCCGACTAGCGGAGAGAACACCGGGGAGCTGTTTTTT.

This clone was seen more than once but under ten times. V and J are TRBV4-2 and TRBJ2-5; TRBD2 agrees at 8 bases. Germline V lookup: CDR1 LGHNA, CDR2 YNFKEQ. CDR3 size: 22 residues. V dropped 0 bases and J dropped 2; count of bases not matched to a gene: 23. The CDR3: CASSQDPVRPLAEKPTQETQYF. The CDR3 DNA reads TGTGCCAGCAGCCAAGACCCAGTCCGTCCACTAGCGGAAAAACCGACACAAGAGACCCAGTACTTC.

This clone was seen a handful of times. This chain connects TRBV30 to TRBJ2-3; the D gene is possibly TRBD2 (6 bases). The V end was cut by 6 bases, the J end by 1 base, with 11 bases between. The germline CDR1 and CDR2 sequences are GTSNPN and SVGIG (reference sequence). The CDR3 sequence is 13 residues long. The CDR3: CACSGGRTDTQYF. CDR3 nucleotide sequence: TGTGCCTGTAGCGGAGGACGCACAGATACGCAGTATTTT.

The V call is TRBV9, the J call TRBJ2-7; D is possibly TRBD1 (7 bases). The CDR3 length is 17 residues. Trimming stripped 0 bases from V and 2 bases from J, with 18 bases between. Germline V lookup: CDR1 SGDLS, CDR2 YYNGEE. The CDR3 DNA reads as TGTGCCAGCAGCGTAGATGGGAGGAGACAGGGTACCTACGAGCAGTACTTC. Translated: CASSVDGRRQGTYEQYF.

This clone was found a few times. The chain couples TRBV10-3 to TRBJ2-7; the match to TRBD2 covers 11 bases. The V and J ends lost 3 bases and 3 bases, in that order; junction bases with no gene match: 4. The CDR3 runs 15 residues. Germline assignment: CDR1 ENHRY and CDR2 SYGVKD. CDR3 protein: CAISEVAGGGYEQYF. In DNA form, the CDR3 reads TGTGCCATCAGTGAAGTAGCGGGAGGGGGCTACGAGCAGTACTTC.

The V call is TRBV5-1, the J call TRBJ2-1; TRBD2 aligns across 7 bases. V was pared by 0 bases and J by 1 base, with 4 bases of the junction left unmatched. The CDR3 is 16 residues long. CDR1 and CDR2 from the germline V gene are SGHRS and YFSETQ. Written as DNA, the CDR3 is TGCGCCAGCAGCTTGGAGGCCGGGAGGTCCTACAATGAGCAGTTCTTC. As protein: CASSLEAGRSYNEQFF.

The chain recombines TRBV30 with TRBJ1-1; D is uncertain. Trimming took 1 base from V and 1 from J, leaving 7 bases between them. Germline CDR1 and CDR2: GTSNPN and SVGIG (reference sequence). The CDR3 covers 13 residues. In DNA, the CDR3 is TGTGCCTGGAGTGGGCACGCGAACACTGAAGCTTTCTTT. Translating it yields CAWSGHANTEAFF.

This clone was picked up a small number of times. J is TRBJ2-1 and V is TRBV28; D remains unclear. V gave up 6 bases and J gave up 5 bases, with 14 bases separating them. The V gene's germline CDR1 is MDHEN and CDR2 SYDVKM. The CDR3 is 14 amino acids. CDR3: CASSPPARNNEQFF. The CDR3 nucleotides are TGTGCCAGCAGCCCCCCGGCGCGGAACAATGAGCAGTTCTTC.

V usage is TRBV5-4 and J usage is TRBJ1-2; the D is unclear. The CDR3 totals 15 residues. Germline V gives CDR1 SGHNT, CDR2 YYREEE (reference sequence). V shed 1 base and J shed 3 bases, with 13 bases lying between them. The CDR3 reads CASSLPGSRDYGYTF. The DNA of the CDR3 is TGTGCCAGCAGCTTGCCGGGCTCACGAGACTATGGCTACACCTTC.

This chain uses TRBV30 with TRBJ2-3; TRBD1 matches 7 bases. Germline CDR1 is GTSNPN and CDR2 is SVGIG (reference sequence). V was clipped by 5 bases and J by 2 bases; unmatched bases: 1. The CDR3 extends over 12 amino acids. The CDR3, as DNA: TGTGCCTGGGGACAGGCCACAGATACGCAGTATTTT. Protein sequence: CAWGQATDTQYF.